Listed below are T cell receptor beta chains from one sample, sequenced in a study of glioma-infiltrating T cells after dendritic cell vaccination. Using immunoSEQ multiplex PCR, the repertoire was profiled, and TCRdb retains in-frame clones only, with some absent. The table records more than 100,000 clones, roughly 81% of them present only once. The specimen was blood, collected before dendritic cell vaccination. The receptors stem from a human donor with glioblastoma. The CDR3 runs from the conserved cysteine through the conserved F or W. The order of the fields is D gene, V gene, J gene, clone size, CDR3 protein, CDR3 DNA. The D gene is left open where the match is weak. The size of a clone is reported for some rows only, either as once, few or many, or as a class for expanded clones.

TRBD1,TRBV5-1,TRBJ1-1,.,CASSPTGGGTEAFF,TGCGCCAGCAGCCCAACAGGGGGGGGCACTGAAGCTTTCTTT
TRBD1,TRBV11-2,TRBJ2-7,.,CASSFGTGSYEQYF,TGTGCCAGCAGCTTCGGGACAGGGTCCTACGAGCAGTACTTC
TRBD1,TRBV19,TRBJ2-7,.,CASSTGTGLYEQYF,TGTGCCAGTAGCACCGGGACAGGACTTTACGAGCAGTACTTC
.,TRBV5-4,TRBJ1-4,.,CASSPDTGPNEKLFF,TGTGCCAGCAGCCCCGACACCGGTCCTAATGAAAAACTGTTTTTT
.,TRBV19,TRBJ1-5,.,CASKAGRGAGEPQHF,TGTGCCAGTAAGGCGGGGCGGGGGGCCGGGGAGCCCCAGCATTTT
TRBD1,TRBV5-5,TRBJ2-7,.,CASSLAGTGTYEQYF,TGTGCCAGCAGCTTGGCTGGGACAGGAACCTACGAGCAGTACTTC
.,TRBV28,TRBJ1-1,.,CASQQGSITEAFF,TGTGCCTCCCAACAGGGCTCGATCACTGAAGCTTTCTTT
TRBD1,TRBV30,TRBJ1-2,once,CAWNIDRGRGYTF,TGTGCCTGGAACATCGACAGGGGTCGCGGCTACACCTTC
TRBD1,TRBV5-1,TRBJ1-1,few,CASGPGTGEVEAFF,TGCGCCAGCGGTCCGGGGACAGGGGAAGTTGAAGCTTTCTTT
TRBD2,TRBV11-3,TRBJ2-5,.,CASSPSGGEETQYF,TGTGCCAGCAGCCCTAGCGGGGGGGAAGAGACCCAGTACTTC
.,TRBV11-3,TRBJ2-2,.,CASSRLTSDTGELFF,TGTGCCAGCAGCCGACTTACCAGCGATACCGGGGAGCTGTTTTTT
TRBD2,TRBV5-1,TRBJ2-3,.,CASSLYSGGATDTQYF,TGCGCCAGCAGCTTATATAGCGGGGGGGCCACAGATACGCAGTATTTT
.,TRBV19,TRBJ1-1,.,CASSIARGNTEAFF,TGTGCCAGTAGTATAGCCAGGGGGAACACTGAAGCTTTCTTT
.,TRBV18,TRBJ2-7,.,CASSPGQGNTYEQYF,TGTGCCAGCTCACCAGGGCAGGGAAATACCTACGAGCAGTACTTC
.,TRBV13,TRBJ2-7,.,CASSRGQLNYEQYF,TGTGCCAGCAGCCGCGGACAGTTGAATTACGAGCAGTACTTC
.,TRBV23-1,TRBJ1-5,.,CASSYTSGSVNQPQHF,TGCGCCAGCAGCTATACCTCGGGGAGCGTGAATCAGCCCCAGCATTTT